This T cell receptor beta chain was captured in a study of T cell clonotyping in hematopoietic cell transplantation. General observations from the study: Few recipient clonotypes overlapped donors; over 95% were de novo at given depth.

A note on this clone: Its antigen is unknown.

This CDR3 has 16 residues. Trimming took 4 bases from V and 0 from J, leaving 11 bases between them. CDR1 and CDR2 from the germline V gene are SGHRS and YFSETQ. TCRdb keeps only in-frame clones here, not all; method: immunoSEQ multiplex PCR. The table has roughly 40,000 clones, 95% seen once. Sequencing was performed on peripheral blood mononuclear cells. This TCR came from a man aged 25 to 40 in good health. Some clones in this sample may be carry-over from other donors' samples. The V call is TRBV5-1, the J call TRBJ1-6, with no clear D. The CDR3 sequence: CASSLSVSSYNSPLHF. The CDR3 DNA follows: TGCGCCAGCAGCCTCAGTGTGAGCTCCTATAATTCACCCCTCCACTTT.